This T cell receptor (beta chain) stems from a study of T cells in Graves' hyperthyroidism and ophthalmopathy. Findings and caveats of the study: A model built on 13 V-J features separated ophthalmopathy from stable hyperthyroidism.

Regions amplified from RNA transcripts were the TCR beta CDR3 regions. The HTBI primer set drove a first-round RT-PCR of the TCR CDR3. TCRdb ran MiXCR on the multiplex PCR reads and lists one entry per CDR3 protein. Of hundreds of thousands of distinct CDR3 sequences listed, roughly 20% were seen once; the top ten hold around a third. About this clonotype: As yet, its antigen is unknown.

V lost 2 bases to trimming and J lost 3 bases; unmatched junction nucleotides: 7. The CDR3 consists of 16 residues. Germline CDR1 is MDHEN and CDR2 is SYDVKM. Sequencing used blood. This rearrangement joins TRBV28 to TRBJ1-5; 7 bases match TRBD1. The sequence was obtained from a man in his thirties or forties with Graves' ophthalmopathy. CDR3 in amino acids: CASSLEGAGYNQPQHF. CDR3 coding DNA: TGTGCCAGCAGTTTAGAGGGGGCAGGATACAATCAGCCCCAGCATTTT.